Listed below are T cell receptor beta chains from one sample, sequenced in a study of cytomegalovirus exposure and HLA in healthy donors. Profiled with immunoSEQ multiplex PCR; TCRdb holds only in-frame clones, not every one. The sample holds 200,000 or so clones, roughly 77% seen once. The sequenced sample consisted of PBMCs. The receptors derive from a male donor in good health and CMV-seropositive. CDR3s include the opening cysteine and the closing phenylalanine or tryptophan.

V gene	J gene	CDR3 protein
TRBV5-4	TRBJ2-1	CASSLADRVDEQFF
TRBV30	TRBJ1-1	CAWNGPYLSNTEAFF
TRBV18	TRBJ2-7	CASSAGGQVAGEIEQYF
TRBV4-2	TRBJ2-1	CASGAAAGVNEQFF
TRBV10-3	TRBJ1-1	CAISEGQVNTEAFF
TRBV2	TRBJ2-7	CASRSGQGISEQYF
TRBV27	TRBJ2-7	CASGISGQGTYEQYF
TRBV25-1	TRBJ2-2	CASSELGATNTGELFF
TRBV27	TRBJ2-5	CASSHGLEGTQYF
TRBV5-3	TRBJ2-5	CARSKGTSKYF
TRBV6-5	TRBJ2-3	CASGRGTSTDTQYF
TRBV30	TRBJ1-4	CAWSPTQWKLFF
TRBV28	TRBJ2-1	CATDTSSYNEQFF
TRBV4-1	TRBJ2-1	CASSQDGRAGVRNEQFF
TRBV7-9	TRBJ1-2	CSSSSNYRGYGYTF
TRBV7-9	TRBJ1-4	CSSSPQATNEKLFF
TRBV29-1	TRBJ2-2	CSVGRGTAGELFF
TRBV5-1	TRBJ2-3	CASSKGLAGVRDTQYF
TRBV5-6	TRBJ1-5	CASRDWSSNQPQHF
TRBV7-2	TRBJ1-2	CASTPEEWLYTF
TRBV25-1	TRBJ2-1	CASKTGGEGNEQFF
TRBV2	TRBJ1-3	CASEEDRGPGNTIYF
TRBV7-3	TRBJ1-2	CARKTGERRGYTF
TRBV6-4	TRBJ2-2	CASSDMAGAGTGELFF
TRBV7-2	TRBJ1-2	CASSLEPTGGYTF
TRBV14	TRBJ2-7	CASSQASEQYF
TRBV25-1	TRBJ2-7	CASSSHFGQLPEQYF
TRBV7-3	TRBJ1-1	CASSGQGGIAEAFF
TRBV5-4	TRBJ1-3	CASSLQGARTGNTIYF
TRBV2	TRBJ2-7	CASSEEFGTAEEQYF
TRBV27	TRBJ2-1	CASSFEGPTYNEQFF
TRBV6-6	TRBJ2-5	CASSYKEGVGQETQYF
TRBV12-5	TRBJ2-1	CASGIHSGRAGEQFF
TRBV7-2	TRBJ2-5	CASSLNRSGQETQYF
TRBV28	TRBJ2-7	CASSPRHNSYEQYF
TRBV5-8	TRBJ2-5	CASSWGTSGQETQYF
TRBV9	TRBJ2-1	CASSVVGSAGYNEQFF
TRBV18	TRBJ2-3	CASSLADTQYF
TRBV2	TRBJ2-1	CASSEMVAGGGEQFF
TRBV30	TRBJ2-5	CAWSATSQETQYF
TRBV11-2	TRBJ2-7	CASSLDLQGFHEQYF
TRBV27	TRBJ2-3	CASGLEWGGTDTQYF
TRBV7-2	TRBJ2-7	CASSLVSSGMSYEQYF
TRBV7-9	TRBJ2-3	CASSPRLAVSTDTQYF
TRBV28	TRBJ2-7	CASTDSSSYEQYF
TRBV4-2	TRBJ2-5	CASSQELAGAVETQYF
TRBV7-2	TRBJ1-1	CASSLDRVTEAFF
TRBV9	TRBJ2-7	CASSVGFLTSSGGEQYF
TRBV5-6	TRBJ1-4	CASRSGQGGNEKLFF
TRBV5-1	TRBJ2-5	CASERGGTVQETQYF
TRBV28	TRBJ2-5	CASSLPGLGVGETQYF
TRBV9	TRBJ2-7	CASSVTQQGTYEQYF
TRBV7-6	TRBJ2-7	CASSTLAGKTYEQYF
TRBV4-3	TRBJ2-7	CASSQAPGGEQYF
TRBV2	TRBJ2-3	CASSHARQFSGSDAWNQRETQYF